These T cell receptor beta chains were read from a single sample in a study of blood T cell repertoires in COVID-19. Using immunoSEQ multiplex PCR, the repertoire was profiled, and TCRdb retains in-frame clones only, with some absent. Here the sample spans some 71,000 clones, 81% being singletons. Sequencing was carried out using peripheral blood. The receptors stem from a woman in her 70s with acute or convalescent COVID-19. Each CDR3 is given with its conserved first and last residue. The D gene is left open where the match is weak. Size is omitted from some rows. Given values are once, few, many or a class for expanded clones.

v_call	d_call	clone_size	j_call	cdr3_aa	cdr3_nt
TRBV28	TRBD1	-	TRBJ1-6	CASTGTGLYNSPLHF	TGTGCCAGTACCGGGACAGGCCTTTATAATTCACCCCTCCACTTT
TRBV27	TRBD1	-	TRBJ2-1	CASSPRSGTGPEQFF	TGTGCCAGCAGTCCGCGATCCGGGACAGGGCCTGAGCAGTTCTTC
TRBV6-6	TRBD1	-	TRBJ1-6	CASSWGDRDNSPLHF	TGTGCCAGCAGTTGGGGGGACAGGGATAATTCACCCCTCCACTTT
TRBV7-9	-	-	TRBJ2-7	CASSREFYEQYF	TGTGCCAGCAGCCGTGAGTTCTACGAGCAGTACTTC
TRBV28	TRBD2	-	TRBJ2-4	CASSPTPAGGRNIQYF	TGTGCCAGCAGCCCTACGCCCGCGGGAGGGCGAAACATTCAGTACTTC
TRBV6-5	-	-	TRBJ2-5	CASTRDPTGGETQYF	TGTGCCAGCACTCGAGATCCGACAGGCGGGGAGACCCAGTACTTC
TRBV7-9	-	-	TRBJ1-1	CASSHRTFTEAFF	TGTGCCAGCAGCCACCGGACATTCACTGAAGCTTTCTTT
TRBV6-5	TRBD2	-	TRBJ2-7	CASSLLAGGPYEQYF	TGTGCCAGCAGTCTCCTAGCGGGAGGTCCCTACGAGCAGTACTTC
TRBV5-1	TRBD2	-	TRBJ2-5	CASGLAGRGETQYF	TGCGCCAGCGGACTAGCGGGCCGGGGAGAGACCCAGTACTTC
TRBV30	TRBD1	-	TRBJ2-1	CAWSTGQGAEEQFF	TGTGCCTGGTCGACGGGGCAGGGGGCGGAGGAGCAGTTCTTC
TRBV25-1	-	few	TRBJ2-3	CASSESAVTQYF	TGTGCCAGCAGTGAATCGGCGGTTACGCAGTATTTT
TRBV6-6	-	-	TRBJ2-2	CASSYLPSTGELFF	TGTGCCAGCAGTTACCTTCCGAGCACCGGGGAGCTGTTTTTT
TRBV5-1	TRBD1	-	TRBJ1-5	CASSWDSTNQPQHF	TGCGCCAGCAGCTGGGACAGCACTAATCAGCCCCAGCATTTT
TRBV5-1	-	-	TRBJ1-2	CASSPVTGYGYTF	TGCGCCAGCAGCCCGGTGACGGGCTATGGCTACACCTTC
TRBV3-1/TRBV3-2	-	-	TRBJ2-1	CASSQERWEGDNEQFF	TGTGCCAGCAGCCAAGAGAGGTGGGAGGGGGACAATGAGCAGTTCTTC
TRBV30	TRBD2	-	TRBJ2-7	CAWSRAAGTSGAYEQYF	TGTGCCTGGAGTCGTGCGGCCGGGACTAGCGGCGCCTACGAGCAGTACTTC
TRBV28	TRBD1	-	TRBJ1-3	CASSPAGQGFGNTIYF	TGTGCCAGCAGCCCAGCGGGACAGGGATTTGGAAACACCATATATTTT
TRBV9	TRBD1	-	TRBJ1-3	CASSVAGTGAGNTIYF	TGTGCCAGCAGCGTAGCGGGGACAGGGGCTGGAAACACCATATATTTT
TRBV12-1	-	-	TRBJ2-1	CASSPGTNEQFF	TGTGCCAGCAGTCCTGGCACCAATGAGCAGTTCTTC
TRBV19	-	-	TRBJ1-2	CASRPAGAGGYTF	TGTGCCAGTAGGCCGGCAGGGGCAGGAGGCTACACCTTC
TRBV4-3	TRBD2	-	TRBJ2-1	CASSQDPAGGTYNEQFF	TGCGCCAGCAGCCAAGATCCCGCGGGGGGCACCTACAATGAGCAGTTCTTC
TRBV6-1	TRBD1	-	TRBJ1-3	CASSELGTGSISTIYF	TGTGCCAGCAGTGAACTCGGGACAGGGAGTATAAGCACCATATATTTT
TRBV7-6	TRBD2	-	TRBJ2-1	CASSYSGSRVNEQFF	TGTGCCAGCAGCTATAGCGGGAGTCGCGTCAATGAGCAGTTCTTC
TRBV6-5	-	-	TRBJ2-3	CASSYSRWETDTQYF	TGTGCCAGCAGTTACTCGAGATGGGAGACAGATACGCAGTATTTT
TRBV3-1/TRBV3-2	TRBD1	-	TRBJ1-4	CASSQLYFTGTGGEKLFF	TGTGCCAGCAGCCAACTTTATTTTACCGGGACAGGGGGTGAAAAACTGTTTTTT
TRBV29-1	TRBD1	-	TRBJ2-5	CSVEGAQGVTQYF	TGCAGCGTTGAAGGGGCGCAGGGGGTGACCCAGTACTTC
TRBV7-2	-	-	TRBJ2-5	CASSLGRQAKETQYF	TGTGCCAGCAGCTTAGGAAGGCAGGCTAAAGAGACCCAGTACTTC
TRBV10-3	TRBD1	-	TRBJ1-5	CAISGQGNQPQHF	TGTGCCATCAGTGGACAGGGTAATCAGCCCCAGCATTTT
TRBV6-2/TRBV6-3	TRBD2	-	TRBJ2-5	CASSARGAGVPTAYQETQYF	TGTGCCAGCAGTGCTCGTGGGGCGGGGGTCCCGACTGCGTACCAAGAGACCCAGTACTTC
TRBV29-1	-	-	TRBJ1-1	CSVEGATGSEAFF	TGCAGCGTTGAAGGAGCCACGGGGAGTGAAGCTTTCTTT
TRBV5-6	-	-	TRBJ2-7	CASSSTTSYEQYF	TGTGCCAGCAGCTCCACGACAAGCTACGAGCAGTACTTC
TRBV5-1	TRBD1	-	TRBJ2-1	CASSSMTGGHNEQFF	TGCGCCAGCAGCTCAATGACAGGGGGCCACAATGAGCAGTTCTTC
TRBV6-2/TRBV6-3	TRBD1	-	TRBJ1-4	CASSPAGQPNEKLFF	TGTGCCAGCAGCCCCGCGGGACAGCCTAATGAAAAACTGTTTTTT
TRBV11-1	-	few	TRBJ2-3	CASSAAPGRGTDTQYF	TGTGCCAGCAGCGCAGCACCTGGGCGTGGCACAGATACGCAGTATTTT
TRBV19	-	-	TRBJ1-4	CASSDTTTNEKLFF	TGTGCCAGTTCGGACACAACAACTAATGAAAAACTGTTTTTT
TRBV5-1	TRBD1	-	TRBJ1-1	CASSLDRGMNTEAFF	TGCGCCAGCAGCTTAGACAGGGGGATGAACACTGAAGCTTTCTTT
TRBV29-1	-	-	TRBJ2-1	CSVGGSYNEQFF	TGCAGCGTCGGTGGCTCCTACAATGAGCAGTTCTTC
TRBV5-8	TRBD1	-	TRBJ2-7	CASSLSGQGSYEQYF	TGTGCCAGCAGCTTGTCCGGACAGGGCTCCTACGAGCAGTACTTC
TRBV5-1	TRBD1	-	TRBJ2-1	CASSSSSGTVGDNEQFF	TGCGCCAGCAGCTCCTCCTCCGGGACAGTGGGCGACAATGAGCAGTTCTTC
TRBV19	TRBD1	-	TRBJ1-1	CASSDRDSWTEAFF	TGTGCCAGTAGTGACCGGGACAGCTGGACTGAAGCTTTCTTT
TRBV3-1/TRBV3-2	-	-	TRBJ2-4	CASSQASPGGIQYF	TGTGCCAGCAGCCAAGCGTCGCCGGGTGGCATTCAGTACTTC
TRBV28	TRBD2	-	TRBJ2-7	CASSSTGLAGKLPKGEQYF	TGTGCCAGCAGCTCCACGGGACTAGCGGGAAAACTTCCGAAGGGCGAGCAGTACTTC
TRBV28	TRBD2	-	TRBJ2-7	CASSLFVSGGYEQYF	TGTGCCAGCAGTTTATTTGTTAGCGGGGGCTACGAGCAGTACTTC
TRBV18	-	few	TRBJ1-1	CASSPRVGPTEAFF	TGTGCCAGCTCACCCAGGGTTGGACCAACTGAAGCTTTCTTT
TRBV28	TRBD1	-	TRBJ2-7	CASSSGGAQSYEQYF	TGTGCCAGCAGTTCAGGGGGTGCCCAATCCTACGAGCAGTACTTC
TRBV19	-	-	TRBJ2-5	CASSAGLGQETQYF	TGTGCCAGTAGTGCCGGACTCGGTCAAGAGACCCAGTACTTC
TRBV29-1	TRBD1	-	TRBJ2-7	CSVVKTGTGDGEQYF	TGCAGCGTTGTAAAAACCGGGACAGGGGACGGCGAGCAGTACTTC
TRBV28	-	-	TRBJ1-4	CASSLYREHNEKLFF	TGTGCCAGCAGTTTATACCGGGAGCATAATGAAAAACTGTTTTTT
TRBV6-2/TRBV6-3	-	once	TRBJ1-2	CASSRTETNYGYTF	TGTGCCAGCAGCAGGACTGAAACCAACTATGGCTACACCTTC
TRBV27	-	-	TRBJ2-1	CASRNRDPEQFF	TGTGCCAGCAGAAACAGGGACCCAGAGCAGTTCTTC
TRBV6-5	-	-	TRBJ1-3	CASSRQVSGNTIYF	TGTGCCAGTTCGCGACAGGTCTCTGGAAACACCATATATTTT
TRBV6-1	TRBD1	-	TRBJ2-3	CASSEFVNRGSTDTQYF	TGTGCCAGCAGTGAATTCGTGAACAGGGGGAGCACAGATACGCAGTATTTT
TRBV9	-	-	TRBJ2-2	CASSVNQGAVGELFF	TGTGCCAGCAGCGTTAACCAGGGTGCGGTCGGGGAGCTGTTTTTT
TRBV6-6	TRBD1	few	TRBJ2-1	CASSRTGDVGEQFF	TGTGCCAGCAGCAGGACAGGGGATGTCGGTGAGCAGTTCTTC
TRBV14	-	-	TRBJ1-6	CASSHGDARAYYNSPLHF	TGTGCCAGCAGCCACGGAGACGCGAGAGCGTACTATAATTCACCCCTCCACTTT